Listed below are T cell receptor beta chains from one sample, sequenced in a study of shared clonotypes between healthy human individuals. Generated by immunoSEQ multiplex PCR, the TCRdb table keeps only in-frame clones and is missing some. Seen here are roughly 1,500,000 clones, around 98% observed once, and the top ten hold around 0.47%. Sequencing was carried out using naive CD4+ T cells sorted from blood. Receptors originate from a man aged 25 to 40 in good health. Both conserved end residues are part of each CDR3. D genes are given only for firm matches. Some rows have no size entry. The others give once, few or many, or a class for an expanded clone.

D,V,J,size,CDR3
NA,TRBV6-6,TRBJ2-5,NA,CASRVRRSETGETQYF
NA,TRBV19,TRBJ2-2,NA,CASSMTAITGELFF
NA,TRBV4-1,TRBJ2-1,NA,CASSPGVGVPANEQFF
NA,TRBV5-4,TRBJ2-1,NA,CASSLPAGYNEQFF
NA,TRBV5-1,TRBJ1-1,NA,CASSLEGWTEAFF
TRBD1,TRBV28,TRBJ1-5,once,CASSLRGGGLSNQPQHF
NA,TRBV5-1,TRBJ1-1,NA,CASHYRSNTEAFF
NA,TRBV19,TRBJ1-1,NA,CASSAGVGTEAFF
NA,TRBV5-1,TRBJ1-5,NA,CASSFRARSNQPQHF
NA,TRBV4-3,TRBJ1-3,NA,CASSQNPGAGNTIYF
TRBD2,TRBV5-4,TRBJ2-1,NA,CASSSRTRPYNEQFF
NA,TRBV20-1,TRBJ2-7,NA,CSARDLHRQYF
NA,TRBV27,TRBJ2-7,NA,CASSLNGYEQYF
NA,TRBV11-1,TRBJ2-1,NA,CASSDGHVSYNEQFF
TRBD1,TRBV19,TRBJ2-2,NA,CASSPTGTGPGELFF
NA,TRBV19,TRBJ2-1,NA,CASSRQSYYNEQFF
NA,TRBV9,TRBJ2-7,NA,CASSPSSVPQYYEQYF
NA,TRBV14,TRBJ2-1,once,CASSQDIFPYNEQFF
TRBD2,TRBV18,TRBJ2-3,once,CASSPVLAGGADTQYF
NA,TRBV6-5,TRBJ2-3,NA,CASTSADTQYF
TRBD1,TRBV5-4,TRBJ2-5,NA,CASKSGTDLETQYF
TRBD1,TRBV9,TRBJ2-5,NA,CASSVGRGTQETQYF
NA,TRBV6-5,TRBJ2-1,few,CASSYPEQFF
NA,TRBV18,TRBJ1-1,NA,CASSPTYIGENTEAFF
TRBD1,TRBV5-1,TRBJ2-1,once,CASSPDGQVFPTYNEQFF
NA,TRBV20-1,TRBJ2-5,NA,CSPSVQETQYF
TRBD2,TRBV19,TRBJ2-2,NA,CASGTRTRGELFF
NA,TRBV18,TRBJ2-1,NA,CASSPPGGGTYNEQFF
TRBD2,TRBV2,TRBJ2-3,NA,CASSVREGTDTQYF
NA,TRBV7-2,TRBJ1-1,NA,CASSLKGATEAFF
NA,TRBV7-9,TRBJ1-2,NA,CASSLGEEGYTF
NA,TRBV5-1,TRBJ2-3,NA,CASSLTSGASDTQYF
NA,TRBV30,TRBJ2-5,once,CAWSPGGAGETQYF
NA,TRBV19,TRBJ1-3,NA,CASALGNTIYF
NA,TRBV27,TRBJ1-1,NA,CASSPRQISEAFF
NA,TRBV7-3,TRBJ1-2,NA,CASSFGAEGGYTF
TRBD2,TRBV28,TRBJ2-7,NA,CASSGGGSKGYEQYF
NA,TRBV18,TRBJ1-2,NA,CASSPVVVGYGYTF
NA,TRBV11-3,TRBJ2-6,NA,CASSFETGVPGANVLTF
NA,TRBV5-4,TRBJ1-3,NA,CASGDTGNTIYF